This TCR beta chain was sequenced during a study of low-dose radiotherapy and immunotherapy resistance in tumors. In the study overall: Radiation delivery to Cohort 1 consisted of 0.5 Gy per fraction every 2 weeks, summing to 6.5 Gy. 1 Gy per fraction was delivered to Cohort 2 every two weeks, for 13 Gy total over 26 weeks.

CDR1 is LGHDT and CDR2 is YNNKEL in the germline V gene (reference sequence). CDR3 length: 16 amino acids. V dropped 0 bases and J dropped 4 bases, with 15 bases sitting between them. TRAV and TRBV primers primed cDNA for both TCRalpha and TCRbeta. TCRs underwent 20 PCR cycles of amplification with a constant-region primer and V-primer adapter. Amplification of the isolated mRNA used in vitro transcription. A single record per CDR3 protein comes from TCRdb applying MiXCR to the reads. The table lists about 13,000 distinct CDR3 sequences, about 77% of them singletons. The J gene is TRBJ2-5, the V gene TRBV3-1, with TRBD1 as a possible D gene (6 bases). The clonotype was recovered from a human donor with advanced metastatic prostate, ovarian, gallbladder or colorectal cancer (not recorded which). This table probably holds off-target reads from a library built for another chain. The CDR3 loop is CASSQDLYREGETQYF. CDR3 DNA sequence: TGTGCCAGCAGCCAAGATCTCTACAGGGAAGGAGAGACCCAGTACTTC.